A single sample gave rise to the 19 T cell receptor beta chains below, sequenced in a study of cytomegalovirus exposure and HLA in healthy donors. This PCR relied on a set of 60 Vbeta primers and 13 Jbeta primers. Sequenced by immunoSEQ multiplex PCR; TCRdb stores in-frame clones only, minus some. The sample has 150,000 or so clones; 64% are singletons. The specimen was PBMCs. The receptors were gathered from a young woman in good health and CMV-seropositive.

V gene TRBV5-4 combines with J gene TRBJ2-1; maybe TRBD2 (6 bases). Trimming left V 4 bases short and J 2 bases short, with 13 bases between. Germline V gene data show CDR1 as SGHNT and CDR2 as YYREEE (reference sequence). CDR3 size: 15 residues. This CDR3 reads CASSNGGTAYNEQFF. The CDR3 DNA reads TGTGCCAGCAGCAACGGGGGAACGGCCTACAATGAGCAGTTCTTC.

This clone was detected a few times. V usage is TRBV4-2 and J usage is TRBJ1-4; D is undetermined. There are 12 residues in the CDR3. Trimming took 4 bases from V and 5 from J, leaving 5 bases between them. Germline CDR1 LGHNA, CDR2 YNFKEQ. The CDR3 nucleotides read TGTGCCAGCAGCCCCCTCAATGAAAAACTGTTTTTT. Amino acids: CASSPLNEKLFF.

This chain connects TRBV27 to TRBJ1-5; TRBD1 agrees at 9 bases. Germline V gene sequence: CDR1 MNHEY, CDR2 SMNVEV (reference sequence). The CDR3 runs 15 residues. V dropped 5 bases and J dropped 7; count of bases not matched to a gene: 9. The CDR3 reads CASSPRDRAGQPQHF. DNA for the CDR3: TGTGCCAGCAGTCCGAGGGACAGGGCAGGGCAGCCCCAGCATTTT.

The J gene is TRBJ1-5, the V gene TRBV5-5; TRBD1 matches at 9 bases. V lost 4 bases, J lost 6 bases, and 11 bases stayed unmatched. The CDR3 contains 16 residues. Germline V lookup: CDR1 SGHKS, CDR2 YYEKEE (reference sequence). As DNA, the CDR3 is TGTGCCAGCAGCCCGACAGGGGGAGCATCCTCTCAGCCCCAGCATTTT. This gives the protein CASSPTGGASSQPQHF. Based on the CDR3 plus reference TRBV5-5 and TRBJ1-5, the full variable domain is DAGVTQSPTHLIKTRGQQVTLRCSPISGHKSVSWYQQVLGQGPQFIFQYYEKEERGRGNFPDRFSARQFPNYSSELNVNALLLGDSALYLCASSPTGGASSQPQHFGDGTRLSIL.

CDR3 sequence: CASSLMGRSPLHF. CDR3 coding DNA: TGTGCCAGCAGCTTAATGGGGCGGTCACCCCTCCACTTT. The chain recombines TRBV7-9 with TRBJ1-6, with D perhaps TRBD1 (5 bases). The ends were cut back, 2 bases at V and 10 bases at J, with 9 bases in the middle. The CDR3 is 13 amino acids. Germline CDR1 is SEHNR and CDR2 is FQNEAQ (reference sequence).

J is TRBJ1-2 and V is TRBV11-2, with a tentative D call TRBD1 (6 bases). CDR1 is SGHAT and CDR2 is FQNNGV in the germline V gene. The CDR3 loop spans 14 amino acids. Trimming took off 5 bases at V and 6 bases at J, with 16 bases between the two ends. The chain's CDR3 is CASSLYRAGDGYTF. DNA for the CDR3: TGTGCCAGCAGCCTGTACAGGGCAGGCGATGGCTACACCTTC.

The chain links TRBV18 to TRBJ2-4; D remains unclear. The germline V gene encodes CDR1 KGHSH and CDR2 LQKENI. The V gene lost 1 base and the J gene lost 0 bases, with 4 bases spanning the gap. The CDR3 covers 14 residues. CDR3 bases: TGTGCCAGCTCACCACTTCTAGCCAAAAACATTCAGTACTTC. Translated, it gives CASSPLLAKNIQYF.

This chain links TRBV6-1 with TRBJ2-7; 8 bases agree with TRBD1. CDR1 and CDR2 (germline): MNHNS, SASEGT. This CDR3 region has 15 residues. With V trimmed by 7 bases and J by 0 bases, 8 bases remained unmatched. CDR3 region: CASNRDRYSSYEQYF. The CDR3, as DNA: TGTGCCAGCAATAGGGACAGGTACAGCTCCTACGAGCAGTACTTC.

This clone appeared once. The V and J genes are TRBV18 and TRBJ2-7; TRBD2 agrees at 13 bases. The CDR3 totals 17 residues. Trimming took 3 bases from V and 4 from J; bases not matched to a gene: 9. Germline CDR1 reads KGHSH; CDR2 reads LQKENI. In nucleotides, the CDR3 is TGTGCCAGCTCACCTAAGACTAGCGGGAGGCCTTATTACGAGCAGTACTTC. Translated, it gives CASSPKTSGRPYYEQYF.

CDR3 sequence reads: CATRPTGGSYEQYF. The DNA of the CDR3 is TGTGCCACCCGTCCGACGGGGGGCTCCTACGAGCAGTACTTC. The rearrangement joins TRBV14 to TRBJ2-7; 7 bases agree with TRBD2. V lost 10 bases and J lost 0; bases outside the gene matches: 9. This CDR3 contains 14 residues. In germline, CDR1 is SGHDN, CDR2 FVKESK.

The chain carries TRBV30 and TRBJ1-3; no firm D call. Per germline, CDR1 GTSNPN and CDR2 SVGIG (reference sequence). Trimming took 2 bases from V and 0 from J, leaving 8 bases between them. This CDR3 spans 14 amino acids. The chain's CDR3 is CAWSSLSSGNTIYF. The CDR3 nucleotides are TGTGCCTGGAGTTCTCTTAGCTCTGGAAACACCATATATTTT.

This clone was recorded once. The J gene is TRBJ1-2, the V gene TRBV7-9; no clear D gene. Germline V gives CDR1 SEHNR, CDR2 FQNEAQ (reference sequence). CDR3 length equals 12 residues. V lost 2 bases, J lost 9 bases, and 10 bases lay in between. The CDR3 nucleotides are TGTGCCAGCAGCTTACCGGGGAAGAGCTACACCTTC. It is translated as CASSLPGKSYTF.

In regard to this clone: This CDR3 is also generated by other DNA sequences in the sample. The CDR3 DNA is TGTGCCAGCAGTTCGACAGGGACTGGAAACACCATATATTTT. Its translation is CASSSTGTGNTIYF. The rearrangement links TRBV28 to TRBJ1-3; 7 bases fit TRBD1. In germline, CDR1 is MDHEN, CDR2 SYDVKM. This CDR3 has 14 residues. V shed 4 bases and J 2 bases; nucleotides not matched to a gene: 2. Full variable domain (missing parts from reference TRBV28 and TRBJ1-3): DVKVTQSSRYLVKRTGEKVFLECVQDMDHENMFWYRQDPGLGLRLIYFSYDVKMKEKGDIPEGYSVSREKKERFSLILESASTNQTSMYLCASSSTGTGNTIYFGEGSWLTVV.

CDR3 protein: CASSGWAGLDTQYF. The CDR3 DNA follows: TGTGCCAGCAGTGGGTGGGCGGGACTAGATACGCAGTATTTT. V gene TRBV2 combines with J gene TRBJ2-3, with D possibly being TRBD2 (6 bases). The CDR3 sequence is 14 residues long. The germline CDR1 and CDR2 sequences are SNHLY and FYNNEI. V lost 4 bases, J lost 5 bases, and 13 bases lay in between.

This clone was seen more than once but under ten times. The rearrangement links TRBV7-9 to TRBJ2-3, with D perhaps TRBD1 (5 bases). Germline loops: CDR1 SEHNR, CDR2 FQNEAQ (reference sequence). The CDR3 consists of 14 residues. V dropped 1 base and J dropped 4 bases, with 9 bases sitting between them. DNA for the CDR3: TGTGCCAGCAGCTTAGGGGGCAGGGCAGATACGCAGTATTTT. It is translated as CASSLGGRADTQYF.

This clone came up once. V is TRBV29-1 and J is TRBJ1-3; 7 bases match TRBD1. The trim removed 5 bases at V and 0 bases at J, leaving 4 bases unmatched. CDR3 length: 14 amino acids. Germline V gives CDR1 SQVTM, CDR2 ANQGSEA. CDR3 region: CSVKQGISGNTIYF. As DNA, the CDR3 is TGCAGCGTTAAACAGGGGATCTCTGGAAACACCATATATTTT.

The V call is TRBV2, the J call TRBJ1-1; D perhaps matches TRBD1 (6 bases). The CDR3 runs to 15 residues. Germline lookup yields CDR1 SNHLY and CDR2 FYNNEI. Trimming took off 4 bases at V and 5 bases at J, with 17 bases between the two ends. The CDR3 DNA reads as TGTGCCAGCAGTGCTCCGGGGAGGGGGTGGACTGAAGCTTTCTTT. Translating gives CASSAPGRGWTEAFF.

The chain is built from TRBV7-6 and TRBJ1-5; D gene uncertain. Germline V gene data show CDR1 as SGHVS and CDR2 as FNYEAQ. The ends were cut back, 5 bases at V and 4 bases at J, with 6 bases in the middle. The CDR3 is made up of 12 amino acids. CDR3 region: CASSQENQPQHF. In DNA, the CDR3 is TGTGCCAGCAGCCAAGAGAATCAGCCCCAGCATTTT.

The CDR3 spells CASSYSPGRHSYEQYF. In DNA form, the CDR3 reads TGTGCCAGCAGTTATTCCCCAGGGCGACACTCCTACGAGCAGTACTTC. The genes are TRBV6-6 and TRBJ2-7; the D gene is possibly TRBD1 (5 bases). Germline CDR1 reads MNHNY; CDR2 reads SVGAGI (reference sequence). Between the trimmed V and J ends, which lost 3 bases and 0 bases, there was a span of 15 bases. CDR3 length: 16 amino acids.